The following is a T cell receptor beta chain sequence with its context. A second PCR of roughly 6 to 12 cycles used a sample-barcoded 5' primer and a J-beta primer mix. TCRdb called the 5' RACE reads again in MiXCR, with one record for every CDR3 protein. The repertoire holds 980,000 or so distinct CDR3 sequences, with roughly 50% as singletons. Germline assignment: CDR1 ENHRY and CDR2 SYGVKD. This CDR3 has 14 amino acids. The V segment lost 5 bases and the J segment 1 base; nucleotides outside the gene matches: 3. The record originates from a study of blood T cells in healthy people across ages. The TCR sequence derives from a man younger than 45 in good health. The V gene is TRBV10-3, the J gene TRBJ2-7; 9 positions match TRBD1. Sequenced sample: blood. The chain's CDR3 is CAISKDRGSYEQYF. CDR3 coding DNA: TGTGCCATCAGTAAGGACAGGGGTTCCTACGAGCAGTACTTC.